This T cell receptor (beta chain) stems from a study of cytotoxic CD8 clonotypes in ibrutinib-treated CLL. Study-wide results and caveats: Public clonotypes, found uncommonly, either contracted or stayed stable on treatment.

This CDR3 contains 15 residues. V was clipped by 5 bases and J by 2 bases, with 12 bases between them. Looked up from germline, CDR1 is SGHTA and CDR2 is FQGNSA. A 1 in 200,000 to 1 in 1 million T cell depth was the sequencing target. The data were produced by immunoSEQ multiplex PCR, yet TCRdb's version contains in-frame clones alone and is incomplete. The repertoire holds fewer than 300,000 clones, roughly four fifths seen once, with approximately 5.1% in the top ten. Concerning this clone itself: No antigen is known for it.

The specimen comprised PBMCs, sampled at disease progression, from a patient treated with ibrutinib. The rearrangement joins TRBV7-2 to TRBJ2-2, with D unresolved. This TCR came from a human donor with chronic lymphocytic leukemia. The CDR3 bases are TGTGCCAGCAGCCCAGATGTCTTTAACACCGGGGAGCTGTTTTTT. Translation gives CASSPDVFNTGELFF.